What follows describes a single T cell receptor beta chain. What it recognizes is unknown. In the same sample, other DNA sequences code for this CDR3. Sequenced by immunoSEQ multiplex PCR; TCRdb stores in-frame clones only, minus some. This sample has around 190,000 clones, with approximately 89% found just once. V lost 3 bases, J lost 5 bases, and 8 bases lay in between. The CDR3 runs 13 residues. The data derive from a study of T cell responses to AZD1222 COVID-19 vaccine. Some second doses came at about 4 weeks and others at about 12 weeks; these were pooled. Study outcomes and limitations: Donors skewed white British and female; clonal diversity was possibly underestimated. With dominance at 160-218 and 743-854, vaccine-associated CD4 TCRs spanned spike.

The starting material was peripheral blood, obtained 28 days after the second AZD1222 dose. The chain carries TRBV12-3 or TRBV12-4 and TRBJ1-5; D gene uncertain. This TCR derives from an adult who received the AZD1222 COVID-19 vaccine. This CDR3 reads CASSLGGHQPQHF. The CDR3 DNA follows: TGTGCCAGCAGTTTGGGTGGGCATCAGCCCCAGCATTTT.